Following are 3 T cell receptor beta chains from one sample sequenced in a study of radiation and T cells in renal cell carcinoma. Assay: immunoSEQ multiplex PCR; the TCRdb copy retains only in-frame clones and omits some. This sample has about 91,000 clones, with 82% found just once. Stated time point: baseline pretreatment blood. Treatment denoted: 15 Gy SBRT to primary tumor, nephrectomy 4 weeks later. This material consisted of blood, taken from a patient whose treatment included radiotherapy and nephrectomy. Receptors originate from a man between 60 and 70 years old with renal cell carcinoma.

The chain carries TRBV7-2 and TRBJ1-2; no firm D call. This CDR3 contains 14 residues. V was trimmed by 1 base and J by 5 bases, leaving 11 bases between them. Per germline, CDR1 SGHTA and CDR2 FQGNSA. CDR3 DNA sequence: TGTGCCAGCAGCTTAGACCGAGGGAGTTATGGCTACACCTTC. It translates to CASSLDRGSYGYTF.

For the CDR3, the DNA is TGTGCCAGCAGCCGGAGCGGACAGGACGGTGGGCTGTTTTTT. It specifies CASSRSGQDGGLFF. This sequence joins TRBV7-3 and TRBJ2-2, with 7 bases aligning to TRBD1. The CDR3 loop spans 14 amino acids. CDR1 and CDR2 (germline): SGHTA, FQGTGA. Unmatched junction bases numbered 13, after V lost 5 bases and J lost 13 bases.

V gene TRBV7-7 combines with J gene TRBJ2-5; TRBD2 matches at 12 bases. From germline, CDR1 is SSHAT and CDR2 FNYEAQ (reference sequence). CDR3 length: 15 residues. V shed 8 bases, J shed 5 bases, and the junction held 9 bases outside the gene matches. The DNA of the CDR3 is TGTGCCAGCTCCCCTAGCGGGAGGGCCGGGGAGACCCAGTACTTC. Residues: CASSPSGRAGETQYF.